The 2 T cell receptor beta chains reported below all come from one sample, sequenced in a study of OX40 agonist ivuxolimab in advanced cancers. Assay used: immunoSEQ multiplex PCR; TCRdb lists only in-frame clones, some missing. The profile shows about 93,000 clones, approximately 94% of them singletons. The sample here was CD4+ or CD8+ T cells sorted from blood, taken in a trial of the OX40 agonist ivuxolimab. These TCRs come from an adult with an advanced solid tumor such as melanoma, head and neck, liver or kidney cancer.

The CDR3 coding sequence is TGTGCCAGCAGTTACTCGCCAGACGACCCTAACTATGGCTACACCTTC. Its protein is CASSYSPDDPNYGYTF. The V gene is TRBV6-5, the J gene TRBJ1-2; D uncertain. The germline V gene encodes CDR1 MNHEY and CDR2 SVGAGI. V was shortened by 0 bases and J by 0 bases, with 11 bases between the two germline ends. The CDR3 length is 16 residues.

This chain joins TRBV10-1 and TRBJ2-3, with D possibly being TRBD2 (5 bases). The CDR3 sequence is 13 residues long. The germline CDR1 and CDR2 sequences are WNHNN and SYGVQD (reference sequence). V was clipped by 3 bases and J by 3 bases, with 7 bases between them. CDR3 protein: CASSDEGTDTQYF. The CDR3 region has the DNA TGCGCCAGCAGTGATGAGGGAACAGATACGCAGTATTTT.